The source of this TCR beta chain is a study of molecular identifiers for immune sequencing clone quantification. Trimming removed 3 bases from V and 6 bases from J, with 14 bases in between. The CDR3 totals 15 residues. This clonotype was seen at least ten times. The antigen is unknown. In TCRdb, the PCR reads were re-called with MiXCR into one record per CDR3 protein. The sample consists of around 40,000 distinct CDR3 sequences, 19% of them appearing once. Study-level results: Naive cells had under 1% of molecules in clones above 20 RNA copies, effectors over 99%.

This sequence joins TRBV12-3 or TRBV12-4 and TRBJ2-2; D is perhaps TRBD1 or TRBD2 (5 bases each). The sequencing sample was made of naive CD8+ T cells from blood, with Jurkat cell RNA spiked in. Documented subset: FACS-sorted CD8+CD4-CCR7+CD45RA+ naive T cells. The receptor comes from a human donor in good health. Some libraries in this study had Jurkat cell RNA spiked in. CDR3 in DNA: TGTGCCAGCAGTTTTGCCGGGGCCACCTCCGGGGAGCTGTTTTTT. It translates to CASSFAGATSGELFF.